This entry lists 13 T cell receptor beta chains sequenced from one sample in a study of blood T cell repertoires in COVID-19. TCRdb's copy holds only in-frame clones and misses some; the assay was immunoSEQ multiplex PCR. The sample comprises around 91,000 clones, 60% to 85% of which are singletons, and roughly 20% rests with the top ten. The specimen sequenced was peripheral blood. Receptor source: a woman of 80 years or more with active or convalescent COVID-19.

This clone was observed a few times. The V call is TRBV7-9, the J call TRBJ1-1; D not certain. The V end was cut by 7 bases, the J end by 2 bases, with 11 bases between. The CDR3 runs 13 residues. Per germline, CDR1 SEHNR and CDR2 FQNEAQ (reference sequence). The CDR3 bases are TGTGCCAGCACTGGCACAGACAACACTGAAGCTTTCTTT. As protein: CASTGTDNTEAFF.

The rearrangement links TRBV28 to TRBJ2-7; 7 bases are shared with TRBD2. The germline V gene has CDR1 MDHEN and CDR2 SYDVKM. This CDR3 is 16 amino acids long. V dropped 8 bases and J dropped 3; count of bases not matched to a gene: 16. The CDR3 DNA sequence: TGTGCCAGCTCGCCGGGAGGCGGGAGAGGAATCTACGAGCAGTACTTC. It codes for CASSPGGGRGIYEQYF. Supplemented by reference TRBV28 and TRBJ2-7, the full variable domain reads DVKVTQSSRYLVKRTGEKVFLECVQDMDHENMFWYRQDPGLGLRLIYFSYDVKMKEKGDIPEGYSVSREKKERFSLILESASTNQTSMYLCASSPGGGRGIYEQYFGPGTRLTVT.

V and J are TRBV2 and TRBJ2-3, with TRBD2 identical over 8 bases. The CDR3 spans 16 residues. Per germline, CDR1 SNHLY and CDR2 FYNNEI. V shed 2 bases and J 2 bases; nucleotides not matched to a gene: 6. CDR3 in DNA: TGTGCCAGCAGTGAACGCGGACTAGCAGTCACAGATACGCAGTATTTT. This gives the protein CASSERGLAVTDTQYF.

This clone was seen more than once but under ten times. V and J are TRBV7-9 and TRBJ1-2; 9 bases are shared with TRBD1. Trimming cost V 5 bases and J 3 bases; bases outside gene matches: 4. The CDR3 runs to 14 residues. In germline, CDR1 is SEHNR, CDR2 FQNEAQ (reference sequence). The CDR3 region is CASSTWDRDYGYTF. The DNA for the CDR3 is TGTGCCAGCAGCACCTGGGACAGGGACTATGGCTACACCTTC.

The rearrangement joins TRBV5-1 to TRBJ2-1, with 7 bases fitting TRBD2. V shed 0 bases and J 7 bases; nucleotides not matched to a gene: 13. Germline V gene sequence: CDR1 SGHRS, CDR2 YFSETQ. There are 17 residues in the CDR3. The CDR3 bases are TGCGCCAGCAGCTTGGAATGGGCCGGCGGGAGAGAAAATGAGCAGTTCTTC. Its translation is CASSLEWAGGRENEQFF.

This clone was recorded a few times. V is TRBV10-2 and J is TRBJ2-1; 7 nucleotides line up with TRBD2. The CDR3 contains 15 residues. V trimming: 5 bases; J trimming: 4 bases; junction bases outside the gene matches: 8. Per germline, CDR1 WSHSY and CDR2 SAAADI. The CDR3 sequence: CASSPLAAEYNEQFF. The CDR3 DNA reads TGCGCCAGCAGTCCCCTAGCGGCTGAATACAATGAGCAGTTCTTC.

V gene TRBV7-8 combines with J gene TRBJ2-7, with D hard to call. Per the germline V gene, CDR1 is SGHVS and CDR2 is FQNEAQ. The ends were cut back, 5 bases at V and 2 bases at J, with 19 bases in the middle. This CDR3 is 16 amino acids long. The CDR3 is CASSPPAPYRAYEQYF. The CDR3 coding sequence is TGTGCCAGCAGCCCCCCCGCCCCATATCGGGCCTACGAGCAGTACTTC. The full variable domain, completed using reference TRBV7-8 and TRBJ2-7, is GAGVSQSPRYKVAKRGQDVALRCDPISGHVSLFWYQQALGQGPEFLTYFQNEAQLDKSGLPSDRFFAERPEGSVSTLKIQRTQQEDSAVYLCASSPPAPYRAYEQYFGPGTRLTVT.

The chain combines TRBV5-4 with TRBJ2-3; TRBD2 matches 11 bases. CDR1 is SGHNT and CDR2 is YYREEE in the germline V gene (reference sequence). Trimming took 2 bases from V and 7 from J; bases not matched to a gene: 6. The CDR3 covers 15 residues. Here the CDR3 reads CASSFSGRAGNTQYF. The CDR3 DNA is TGTGCCAGCAGCTTTAGCGGGAGGGCCGGGAATACGCAGTATTTT.

The chain carries TRBV10-3 and TRBJ1-5; D unresolved. The CDR3 consists of 13 residues. Looked up from germline, CDR1 is ENHRY and CDR2 is SYGVKD. V was cut by 7 bases and J by 9 bases, with 16 bases left in between. The CDR3 loop is CAIKAQAEGPQHF. CDR3 coding DNA: TGTGCCATCAAGGCGCAGGCCGAAGGGCCCCAGCATTTT.

The CDR3, as DNA: TGTGCCAGTGGACAGGACTCCTACGAGCAGTACTTC. It specifies CASGQDSYEQYF. This sequence joins TRBV25-1 and TRBJ2-7; 7 bases line up with TRBD1. This CDR3 spans 12 amino acids. From germline, CDR1 is MGHDK and CDR2 SYGVNS. The ends lost 9 bases at V and 0 bases at J; junction bases unmatched: 2.

CDR3 residues: CAWSAVGGSYNSPLHF. Written as DNA, the CDR3 is TGTGCCTGGAGTGCCGTCGGAGGTTCCTATAATTCACCCCTCCACTTT. The genes are TRBV30 and TRBJ1-6; unclear D gene. Trimming removed 1 base from V and 1 base from J, with 11 bases in between. The germline gives CDR1 GTSNPN, CDR2 SVGIG (reference sequence). This CDR3 has 16 amino acids. Together with reference TRBV30 and TRBJ1-6, the CDR3 gives the full variable domain: SQTIHQWPATLVQPVGSPLSLECTVEGTSNPNLYWYRQAAGRGLQLLFYSVGIGQISSEVPQNLSASRPQDRQFILSSKKLLLSDSGFYLCAWSAVGGSYNSPLHFGNGTRLTVT.

The rearrangement uses TRBV7-7 and TRBJ1-6; D is unclear. The CDR3 is 10 residues long. CDR1 SSHAT and CDR2 FNYEAQ come from the germline V gene (reference sequence). V lost 5 bases to trimming and J lost 15 bases, with 8 bases between them. The CDR3 loop is CASSPHHLHF. In DNA, the CDR3 is TGTGCCAGCAGCCCACACCACCTCCACTTT. Supplemented by reference TRBV7-7 and TRBJ1-6, the full variable domain reads GAGVSQSPRYKVTKRGQDVTLRCDPISSHATLYWYQQALGQGPEFLTYFNYEAQPDKSGLPSDRFSAERPEGSISTLTIQRTEQRDSAMYRCASSPHHLHFGNGTRLTVT.

V is TRBV5-1 and J is TRBJ1-3; a possible D gene is TRBD1 (6 bases). The length of the CDR3 is 17 residues. CDR1 SGHRS and CDR2 YFSETQ come from the germline V gene. Trimming removed 0 bases from V and 0 bases from J, with 13 bases in between. CDR3: CASSLGAGALSGNTIYF. CDR3 DNA sequence: TGCGCCAGCAGCTTGGGGGCAGGGGCACTCTCTGGAAACACCATATATTTT.